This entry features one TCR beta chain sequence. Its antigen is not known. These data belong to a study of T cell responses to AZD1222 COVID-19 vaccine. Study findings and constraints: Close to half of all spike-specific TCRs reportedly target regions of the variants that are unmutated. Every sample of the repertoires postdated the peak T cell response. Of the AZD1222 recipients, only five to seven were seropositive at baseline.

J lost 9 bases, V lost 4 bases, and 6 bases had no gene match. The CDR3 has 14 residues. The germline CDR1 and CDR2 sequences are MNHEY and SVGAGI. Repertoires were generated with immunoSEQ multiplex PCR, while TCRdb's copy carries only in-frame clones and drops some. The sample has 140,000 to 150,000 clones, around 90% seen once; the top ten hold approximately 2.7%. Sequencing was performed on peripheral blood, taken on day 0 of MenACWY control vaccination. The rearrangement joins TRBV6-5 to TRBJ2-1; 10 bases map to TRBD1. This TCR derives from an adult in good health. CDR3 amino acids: CASSSRQGAVEQFF. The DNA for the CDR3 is TGTGCCAGCAGTTCCAGACAGGGGGCAGTTGAGCAGTTCTTC.